What follows are 9 T cell receptor beta chains derived from one specimen sequenced in a study of patients and donors after allogeneic stem cell transplantation. MiXCR, applied by TCRdb to the RT-PCR reads, yields one record per CDR3 protein. The sample has approximately 61,000 distinct CDR3 sequences, 10% to 15% seen once. Sample: blood, either unsorted or a sorted T cell fraction (not recorded which). Receptor source: a human donor who was either an allogeneic HSCT recipient or a stem cell or donor lymphocyte infusion donor (not recorded which). It is not recorded whose cells these are; they may come from a transplant donor.

The chain couples TRBV7-8 to TRBJ2-3; possible D gene TRBD2, 5 bases. Germline V lookup: CDR1 SGHVS, CDR2 FQNEAQ. The CDR3 extends over 13 amino acids. Trimming cost V 1 base and J 7 bases, with 9 bases left between them. The CDR3 bases are TGTGCCAGCAGCTTAGGGAGAGGGAATACGCAGTATTTT. It is translated as CASSLGRGNTQYF.

This clonotype was counted only a few times. V gene TRBV12-3 or TRBV12-4 combines with J gene TRBJ2-2, with no clear D. Trimming took 7 bases from V and 2 from J, leaving 11 bases between them. The CDR3 totals 14 residues. CDR3 in DNA: TGTGCCAGCACCCCGCCCGACAACACCGGGGAGCTGTTTTTT. Translation gives CASTPPDNTGELFF.

This clonotype was observed a handful of times. This rearrangement joins TRBV7-9 to TRBJ2-7; D may be TRBD2 (6 bases). The CDR3 runs to 14 residues. Germline assignment: CDR1 SEHNR and CDR2 FQNEAQ (reference sequence). V lost 6 bases and J lost 6, with 18 bases in between. The DNA for the CDR3 is TGTGCCAGCAGACCAGGACCGGGCGGGACCGAGCAGTACTTC. Translating it yields CASRPGPGGTEQYF.

This sequence joins TRBV10-1 and TRBJ2-3; 7 positions agree with TRBD2. Germline values: CDR1 WNHNN, CDR2 SYGVQD (reference sequence). CDR3 length: 16 residues. The ends lost 0 bases at V and 2 bases at J; junction bases unmatched: 5. The CDR3 bases are TGCGCCAGCAGTGAGTCCCGGGACTACTACACAGATACGCAGTATTTT. The encoded protein is CASSESRDYYTDTQYF.

CDR3 region: CASSNAGGTDATNEKLFF. CDR3 DNA: TGTGCCAGCAGCAACGCCGGGGGCACCGATGCAACTAATGAAAAACTGTTTTTT. The V and J genes are TRBV21-1 and TRBJ1-4; the DNA was not compared with TRBD1, the D call given in the table. TRBV21-1 is an annotated pseudogene. The CDR3 loop spans 18 amino acids.

The CDR3 reads CAISAEGWAYNEQFF. In DNA, the CDR3 is TGTGCCATCAGCGCTGAAGGGTGGGCCTACAATGAGCAGTTCTTC. This sequence joins TRBV10-3 and TRBJ2-1; D is undetermined. Germline values: CDR1 ENHRY, CDR2 SYGVKD. Trimming cost V 6 bases and J 2 bases, with 14 bases left between them. The CDR3 has 15 residues.

The rearrangement links TRBV7-6 to TRBJ2-2; 10 bases fit TRBD2. V lost 5 bases and J lost 0; bases outside the gene matches: 12. This CDR3 has 19 residues. Germline V gene sequence: CDR1 SGHVS, CDR2 FNYEAQ. The chain's CDR3 is CASSPLTLAGVANTGELFF. Here the CDR3 DNA reads TGTGCCAGCAGCCCACTTACTCTAGCGGGAGTAGCGAACACCGGGGAGCTGTTTTTT.

This clonotype was found many times. The chain uses TRBV20-1 and TRBJ2-7; 15 bases are shared with TRBD2. The V and J ends lost 6 bases and 4 bases, in that order; junction bases with no gene match: 1. The CDR3 runs to 13 residues. From germline, CDR1 is DFQATT and CDR2 SNEGSKA (reference sequence). CDR3: CSAGLAGGYEQYF. The CDR3 nucleotides read TGCAGTGCGGGACTAGCGGGAGGTTACGAGCAGTACTTC.

This clonotype was observed a few times. The chain uses TRBV7-9 and TRBJ2-2; tentatively, D is TRBD2 (6 bases). Trimming took 3 bases from V and 9 from J, leaving 17 bases between them. Germline V gene data show CDR1 as SEHNR and CDR2 as FQNEAQ (reference sequence). The CDR3 is made up of 15 amino acids. CDR3 sequence: CASSFGRAGGRELFF. The DNA of the CDR3 is TGTGCCAGCAGCTTCGGACGGGCCGGAGGGAGGGAGCTGTTTTTT. Based on the CDR3 plus reference TRBV7-9 and TRBJ2-2, the full variable domain is DTGVSQNPRHKITKRGQNVTFRCDPISEHNRLYWYRQTLGQGPEFLTYFQNEAQLEKSRLLSDRFSAERPKGSFSTLEIQRTEQGDSAMYLCASSFGRAGGRELFFGEGSRLTVL.